What follows is one T cell receptor (beta chain) and its context. From germline, CDR1 is MNHNY and CDR2 SVGAGI (reference sequence). This CDR3 is 14 amino acids long. J gave up 11 bases and V 5 bases, and 9 bases lay outside the gene matches. The data are from a study of T cell changes during pregnancy in multiple sclerosis. Profiling relied on immunoSEQ multiplex PCR, and the TCRdb table lists in-frame clones only, not all of them. The sample includes 40,000 to 50,000 clones, around 94% seen only once; the top ten take 0.25% to 0.4%. The receptor comes from a female donor with multiple sclerosis, enrolled in a pregnancy study. Sample: CD4+ T cells from peripheral blood mononuclear cells, taken in the third trimester of pregnancy. The chain has TRBV6-6 and TRBJ1-6; the match to TRBD1 covers 7 bases. The CDR3 region has the DNA TGTGCCAGCAGTCGCAAGACAGGGTCCCCACCCCTCCACTTT. Its translation is CASSRKTGSPPLHF.